This passage covers 27 T cell receptor beta chains from one sample sequenced in a study of blood T cells in healthy people across ages. For the second PCR, which ran for about 7 to 11 cycles, a sample-barcoded 5' primer and a J-beta primer mix were used. TCRdb independently ran MiXCR on the 5' RACE reads; one entry per CDR3 protein. This sample carries hundreds of thousands of distinct CDR3 sequences, roughly 60% of them seen once, and the ten largest clones take around 20%. The sample was blood. These receptors all stem from a man aged 30 to 45 in good health.

This chain connects TRBV28 to TRBJ1-6; D is perhaps TRBD1 (5 bases). The V and J ends lost 6 bases and 7 bases respectively, with 19 bases between them. CDR1 is MDHEN, CDR2 SYDVKM, per germline. This CDR3 contains 16 residues. CDR3 residues: CASRPPPGGTNSPLHF. The CDR3 coding sequence is TGTGCCAGCAGGCCGCCCCCGGGGGGGACGAATTCACCCCTCCACTTT.

The chain recombines TRBV21-1 with TRBJ2-1. TRBV21-1 constitutes a pseudogene. The CDR3 contains 17 residues. CDR3 protein: CASSKVESGTAYNEQFF. The CDR3 DNA sequence: TGTGCCAGCAGCAAAGTTGAAAGCGGGACCGCCTACAATGAGCAGTTCTTC.

This chain uses TRBV15 with TRBJ2-1; 8 nucleotides line up with TRBD2. The J call is doubtful: the DNA matches TRBJ2-7 better. Germline CDR1 and CDR2: LNHNV and YYDKDF (reference sequence). The CDR3 covers 16 residues. In DNA, the CDR3 is TGTGCCACCAGCAGAGAAATAGCGGGGCTCTACAATGAGCAGTACTTC. Its protein product is CATSREIAGLYNEQYF.

In this sample, this clonotype turned up a few times. The chain links TRBV7-2 to TRBJ1-1; TRBD1 is a possible D gene (5 bases). This CDR3 region has 14 residues. In germline, CDR1 is SGHTA, CDR2 FQGNSA. With 1 base removed from V and 1 base from J, the gap between germline ends came to 7 bases. Here the CDR3 DNA reads TGTGCCAGCAGCTTAGTGGGGGGGAACACTGAAGCTTTCTTT. Its protein product is CASSLVGGNTEAFF. The full variable domain, its missing parts supplied by reference TRBV7-2 and TRBJ1-1, is GAGVSQSPSNKVTEKGKDVELRCDPISGHTALYWYRQSLGQGLEFLIYFQGNSAPDKSGLPSDRFSAERTGGSVSTLTIQRTQQEDSAVYLCASSLVGGNTEAFFGQGTRLTVV.

The chain joins TRBV6-5 to TRBJ1-1; D is undetermined. The CDR3 loop spans 13 amino acids. V was pared by 7 bases and J by 0 bases, with 9 bases between. Germline CDR1 MNHEY, CDR2 SVGAGI. The CDR3 spells CASKENLNTEAFF. The CDR3 DNA is TGTGCCAGCAAGGAGAATCTGAACACTGAAGCTTTCTTT.

V is TRBV20-1 and J is TRBJ1-2, with D perhaps matching TRBD1 (5 bases). Trimming cost V 3 bases and J 0 bases, with 11 bases left between them. CDR3 length equals 14 residues. Germline V lookup: CDR1 DFQATT, CDR2 SNEGSKA (reference sequence). The chain's CDR3 is CSASGFRANYGYTF. In DNA form, the CDR3 reads TGCAGTGCTAGTGGGTTCAGGGCTAACTATGGCTACACCTTC.

The chain uses TRBV4-2 and TRBJ2-1; TRBD1 is a possible D gene (6 bases). The V and J ends lost 5 bases and 10 bases respectively, with 18 bases between them. The CDR3 extends over 14 amino acids. Germline V gene lookup returns CDR1 LGHNA and CDR2 YNFKEQ. The chain's CDR3 is CASSELSPGGEQFF. The DNA for the CDR3 is TGTGCCAGCAGCGAATTGTCCCCTGGGGGCGAGCAGTTCTTC.

This sequence joins TRBV27 and TRBJ2-1, with 9 bases matching TRBD1. The junction had 5 bases not matched to a gene; V was cut back by 5 bases and J by 15 bases. This CDR3 contains 11 residues. Looked up from germline, CDR1 is MNHEY and CDR2 is SMNVEV (reference sequence). The CDR3 spells CASSPGTGMFF. CDR3 in DNA: TGTGCCAGCAGTCCCGGGACAGGGATGTTCTTC.

The chain recombines TRBV12-3 or TRBV12-4 with TRBJ1-1; a weak D match, TRBD1 (5 bases). Trimming left V 5 bases short and J 6 bases short, with 10 bases between. The CDR3 contains 12 residues. CDR3 sequence reads: CASSTQGPEAFF. CDR3 sequence (DNA): TGTGCCAGCAGTACCCAGGGCCCTGAAGCTTTCTTT.

This chain connects TRBV12-3 or TRBV12-4 to TRBJ2-7; D might be TRBD1 (6 bases). V was trimmed by 3 bases and J by 3 bases, leaving 9 bases between them. The CDR3 sequence is 13 residues long. The DNA of the CDR3 is TGTGCCAGCAGTTTGGGGGCAATCTACGAGCAGTACTTC. This translates into CASSLGAIYEQYF.

J is TRBJ2-6 and V is TRBV27; the D gene is possibly TRBD1 (6 bases). V lost 5 bases and J 2 bases, leaving 13 bases between the germline ends. Germline-derived CDR1 and CDR2 are MNHEY and SMNVEV (reference sequence). The CDR3 consists of 16 residues. The CDR3 DNA is TGTGCCAGCAGTAACACAGGGTTCGCTGGGGCCAACGTCCTGACTTTC. It encodes CASSNTGFAGANVLTF.

The sample holds many counts of this clonotype. The chain couples TRBV7-2 to TRBJ1-2, with TRBD1 matching over 9 bases. The germline V gene has CDR1 SGHTA and CDR2 FQGNSA. The CDR3 is made up of 13 amino acids. V shed 5 bases and J 6 bases; nucleotides not matched to a gene: 4. The CDR3 sequence: CASSARDRDGYTF. In nucleotides, the CDR3 is TGTGCCAGCAGCGCCCGGGACAGGGATGGCTACACCTTC.

J is TRBJ2-7 and V is TRBV9, with 8 bases lining up with TRBD1. This CDR3 has 15 amino acids. Unmatched junction bases numbered 3, after V lost 0 bases and J lost 1 base. Germline V lookup: CDR1 SGDLS, CDR2 YYNGEE. CDR3 sequence (DNA): TGTGCCAGCAGCGTAGGAGGGACAGGTTCCTACGAGCAGTACTTC. The encoded protein is CASSVGGTGSYEQYF.

The genes are TRBV7-9 and TRBJ2-1; TRBD1 matches at 10 bases. V dropped 7 bases and J dropped 3; count of bases not matched to a gene: 3. The CDR3 is 14 residues long. Germline CDR1 SEHNR, CDR2 FQNEAQ (reference sequence). CDR3 sequence: CASTGDRGYNEQFF. CDR3 in DNA: TGTGCCAGCACCGGGGACAGGGGCTACAATGAGCAGTTCTTC. The full variable domain, rest sourced from reference TRBV7-9 and TRBJ2-1, is DTGVSQNPRHKITKRGQNVTFRCDPISEHNRLYWYRQTLGQGPEFLTYFQNEAQLEKSRLLSDRFSAERPKGSFSTLEIQRTEQGDSAMYLCASTGDRGYNEQFFGPGTRLTVL.

This clonotype was found a few times. V usage is TRBV29-1 and J usage is TRBJ2-7, with D tentatively TRBD1 or TRBD2 (5 bases each). Germline V lookup: CDR1 SQVTM, CDR2 ANQGSEA. The CDR3 totals 14 residues. V dropped 5 bases and J dropped 0 bases, with 14 bases sitting between them. The CDR3 spells CSVSEGFPSYEQYF. In DNA, the CDR3 is TGCAGCGTTAGTGAGGGGTTCCCCTCCTACGAGCAGTACTTC.

This clonotype was found many times. J is TRBJ2-5 and V is TRBV7-2; D is ambiguous. The CDR3 spans 13 residues. CDR1 and CDR2 (germline): SGHTA, FQGNSA. V gave up 5 bases and J gave up 5 bases, with 12 bases separating them. The CDR3 sequence is CASSQRDRETQYF. The CDR3 DNA follows: TGTGCCAGCAGCCAAAGGGATCGGGAGACCCAGTACTTC.

In its sample, this clonotype was seen a few times. V is TRBV24-1 and J is TRBJ1-2; 7 nucleotides align to TRBD1. The CDR3 contains 14 residues. Losses at the gene ends were 4 bases for V and 2 bases for J; bases not matched to a gene: 3. Germline CDR1 KGHDR, CDR2 SFDVKD. The CDR3 loop is CATSDQDRNYGYTF. Here the CDR3 DNA reads TGTGCCACCAGTGACCAGGACAGGAACTATGGCTACACCTTC.

The chain recombines TRBV7-9 with TRBJ2-1, with TRBD1 matching 8 bases. This CDR3 is 20 amino acids long. Trimming removed 3 bases from V and 2 bases from J; junction bases left unmatched: 18. The germline gives CDR1 SEHNR, CDR2 FQNEAQ (reference sequence). The DNA of the CDR3 is TGTGCCAGCAGCTTTCCGCAGGGGGCTATACCATTACCTACCTACAATGAGCAGTTCTTC. Translation gives CASSFPQGAIPLPTYNEQFF. The entire variable domain, with the rest obtained from reference TRBV7-9 and TRBJ2-1, is as follows: DTGVSQNPRHKITKRGQNVTFRCDPISEHNRLYWYRQTLGQGPEFLTYFQNEAQLEKSRLLSDRFSAERPKGSFSTLEIQRTEQGDSAMYLCASSFPQGAIPLPTYNEQFFGPGTRLTVL.

This sequence joins TRBV5-1 and TRBJ2-3, with D possibly matching TRBD1 (5 bases). Looked up from germline, CDR1 is SGHRS and CDR2 is YFSETQ. V was pared by 5 bases and J by 1 base, with 11 bases between. The length of the CDR3 is 14 residues. The CDR3 DNA reads as TGCGCCAGCAGGTTCGAAGGGGGCACAGATACGCAGTATTTT. Translating gives CASRFEGGTDTQYF. The complete variable domain, with remaining parts taken from reference TRBV5-1 and TRBJ2-3, reads KAGVTQTPRYLIKTRGQQVTLSCSPISGHRSVSWYQQTPGQGLQFLFEYFSETQRNKGNFPGRFSGRQFSNSRSEMNVSTLELGDSALYLCASRFEGGTDTQYFGPGTRLTVL.

The CDR3 DNA reads as TGTGCCAGCACCAAACGAAGGGGGCAAGGGACCCAGTACTTC. It encodes CASTKRRGQGTQYF. The chain recombines TRBV21-1 with TRBJ2-7; the table's D call, TRBD1, was not checked against the DNA. The last part of the DNA fits TRBJ2-5 better; the J call may be wrong. TRBV21-1 is assigned pseudogene status. The length of the CDR3 is 14 residues.

The chain links TRBV20-1 to TRBJ1-1, with 7 bases lining up with TRBD1. CDR3 length equals 14 residues. CDR1 is DFQATT and CDR2 is SNEGSKA in the germline V gene (reference sequence). The junction had 3 bases not matched to a gene; V was cut back by 1 base and J by 1 base. In nucleotides, the CDR3 is TGCAGTGCTAGAGTGGAGGGGGCGAACACTGAAGCTTTCTTT. Amino acids: CSARVEGANTEAFF.

On this clonotype: The junction differs from germline at one of its ends, possibly a read error. The V call is TRBV3-1, the J call TRBJ2-1, with D possibly being TRBD2 (6 bases). The CDR3 spans 14 residues. Looked up from germline, CDR1 is LGHDT and CDR2 is YNNKEL (reference sequence). The CDR3 nucleotides read TGTGCCAGCAGGGGCCGGGACTCCTACAATGAGCAGTTCTTT. Translation gives CASRGRDSYNEQFF.

The genes are TRBV7-9 and TRBJ1-2, with D possibly TRBD1 on 5 matching bases. The V gene lost 4 bases and the J gene lost 4 bases, with 10 bases spanning the gap. Germline CDR1 is SEHNR and CDR2 is FQNEAQ (reference sequence). This CDR3 has 13 amino acids. CDR3 DNA sequence: TGTGCCAGCAGCTCGCGACAGTCCTATGGCTACACCTTC. Its protein product is CASSSRQSYGYTF. The complete variable domain, with remaining parts taken from reference TRBV7-9 and TRBJ1-2, reads DTGVSQNPRHKITKRGQNVTFRCDPISEHNRLYWYRQTLGQGPEFLTYFQNEAQLEKSRLLSDRFSAERPKGSFSTLEIQRTEQGDSAMYLCASSSRQSYGYTFGSGTRLTVV.

The chain combines TRBV20-1 with TRBJ1-5, with D possibly matching TRBD1 (6 bases). Germline V gives CDR1 DFQATT, CDR2 SNEGSKA (reference sequence). V was trimmed by 3 bases and J by 6 bases, leaving 15 bases between them. The CDR3 has 14 amino acids. CDR3 nucleotides: TGCAGTGCTAGGGAAGGGGGGGACGTTCAGCCCCAGCATTTT. It specifies CSAREGGDVQPQHF.

V gene TRBV7-8 combines with J gene TRBJ2-4; 7 positions match TRBD1. The CDR3 has 13 amino acids. V shed 5 bases, J shed 13 bases, and the junction held 11 bases outside the gene matches. Germline V CDR1 and CDR2: SGHVS, FQNEAQ. The DNA for the CDR3 is TGTGCCAGCAGCGAGACAGGGAGAGGCGGGCAGTACTTC. The encoded protein is CASSETGRGGQYF.

This sequence joins TRBV20-1 and TRBJ2-6, with TRBD1 matching over 11 bases. The CDR3 loop spans 15 amino acids. The germline CDR1 and CDR2 sequences are DFQATT and SNEGSKA (reference sequence). V lost 7 bases, J lost 4 bases, and 6 bases stayed unmatched. CDR3 amino acids: CSVGTGGSGANVLTF. Written as DNA, the CDR3 is TGCAGTGTGGGGACAGGGGGATCAGGGGCCAACGTCCTGACTTTC.

As concerns this clonotype: A much larger clone is a single base away; this may be a read error. CDR3 sequence (DNA): TGTGCCAGCAGCTTAGGGGTCGGGGGGCCACAATCCTGGTTCTTC. It yields the protein CASSLGVGGPQSWFF. The chain employs TRBV7-9 and TRBJ2-1; possibly TRBD2 for D (7 bases). Germline CDR1 is SEHNR and CDR2 is FQNEAQ (reference sequence). The CDR3 extends over 15 amino acids. V lost 1 base, J lost 15 bases, and 22 bases lay in between.